Below, one T cell receptor (beta chain) is given with its context. This sample is drawn from a study of control samples from healthy donors and cancer patients. Per the germline V gene, CDR1 is SGHAT and CDR2 is FQNNGV. V was pared by 5 bases and J by 0 bases, with 4 bases of the junction left unmatched. The CDR3 runs 15 residues. Only in-frame clones appear in the TCRdb table, and some are missing; sequencing was by immunoSEQ multiplex PCR. The table has 150,000 to 200,000 clones, around 94% seen once. This TCR was sampled from a young man in good health. The J gene is TRBJ2-1, the V gene TRBV11-2; 7 bases line up with TRBD1. Sample: blood. The CDR3 spells CASSQGQDSYNEQFF. The CDR3, as DNA: TGTGCCAGCAGCCAAGGACAGGACTCCTACAATGAGCAGTTCTTC.